This passage covers 31 T cell receptor beta chains from one sample sequenced in a study of blood T cell repertoires in COVID-19. Measured with immunoSEQ multiplex PCR; TCRdb has only the in-frame clones, and not every one. Of about 230,000 clones in the sample, 89% are singletons; the top ten hold 3.5% to 4%. Source material: PBMCs or T cells enriched from blood (not recorded which). The receptor set was obtained from a woman younger than 45 with acute COVID-19.

V usage is TRBV30 and J usage is TRBJ1-6; no clear D. The germline CDR1 and CDR2 sequences are GTSNPN and SVGIG (reference sequence). This CDR3 contains 13 residues. V lost 0 bases to trimming and J lost 11 bases, with 11 bases between them. The CDR3 nucleotides are TGTGCCTGGAGTGTAGTGCGGGGAACACCCCTCCACTTT. The encoded protein is CAWSVVRGTPLHF.

This clone has more than one count but fewer than ten. V and J are TRBV18 and TRBJ2-7; TRBD1 might be the D (6 bases). The V gene's germline CDR1 is KGHSH and CDR2 LQKENI. Trimming took off 5 bases at V and 3 bases at J, with 11 bases between the two ends. This CDR3 has 13 residues. The CDR3 DNA reads as TGTGCCAGCTCAGTGACAGGAGACTACGAGCAGTACTTC. It yields the protein CASSVTGDYEQYF.

The chain links TRBV7-5 to TRBJ2-7; the table's D call TRBD2 went unverified against the DNA. TRBV7-5 is a pseudogene segment. This CDR3 is built from 14 residues. For the CDR3, the DNA is TGTGTCAGAAGCTCGAGGGTGAAAAGCGACGAGCAGTACTTC. Translation gives CVRSSRVKSDEQYF.

This chain uses TRBV29-1 with TRBJ1-2; D perhaps matches TRBD1 (5 bases). Trimming pared 0 bases from V and 5 bases from J, leaving 7 bases between. CDR3 length: 12 residues. Germline-derived CDR1 and CDR2 are SQVTM and ANQGSEA. CDR3 DNA: TGCAGCGTTGAAGAAAGGGGTTATGGCTACACCTTC. It yields the protein CSVEERGYGYTF.

The chain combines TRBV10-3 with TRBJ1-1; D not certain. Trimming shortened V by 2 bases and J by 1 base, and 11 bases separated the two germline ends. Per the germline V gene, CDR1 is ENHRY and CDR2 is SYGVKD. The CDR3 runs 15 residues. CDR3 sequence reads: CAISEEPARNTEAFF. The CDR3 region has the DNA TGTGCCATCAGTGAGGAGCCAGCGAGGAACACTGAAGCTTTCTTT.

The rearrangement joins TRBV19 to TRBJ1-2; 8 nucleotides align to TRBD1. Germline CDR1 LNHDA, CDR2 SQIVND (reference sequence). This CDR3 comprises 13 residues. J lost 7 bases, V lost 8 bases, and 9 bases had no gene match. The CDR3, as DNA: TGTGCCAGTTCGGACAGGGTAGTCGGTGGCTACACCTTC. This codes for CASSDRVVGGYTF.

The rearrangement links TRBV5-6 to TRBJ2-7; D not certain. Germline CDR1 is SGHDT and CDR2 is YYEEEE. There are 12 residues in the CDR3. V gave up 5 bases and J gave up 7 bases, with 13 bases separating them. The CDR3 DNA is TGTGCCAGCAGTCTTCCCCGGCGGGAGCAGTACTTC. Encoded protein: CASSLPRREQYF.

CDR3 amino acids: CASSTPGTGFFF. In DNA form, the CDR3 reads TGTGCCAGCAGCACCCCCGGGACAGGATTTTTTTTT. V and J are TRBV5-8 and TRBJ1-4, with 8 bases aligning to TRBD1. Germline V gene lookup returns CDR1 SGHTS and CDR2 YDEGEE. The CDR3 totals 12 residues. J gave up 17 bases and V 4 bases, and 10 bases lay outside the gene matches.

The chain joins TRBV5-1 to TRBJ2-7; weak D call: TRBD1 (6 bases). V was cut by 2 bases and J by 6 bases, with 12 bases left in between. This CDR3 is built from 13 residues. The germline V gene has CDR1 SGHRS and CDR2 YFSETQ. CDR3 nucleotide sequence: TGCGCCAGCAGCTTAACAGGGAACACCGAGCAGTACTTC. Protein: CASSLTGNTEQYF.

This clone has just a few counts. In nucleotides, the CDR3 is TGTGCCAGCAGCCCGGGACTCAGTGGGGAGACCCAGTACTTC. This sequence encodes CASSPGLSGETQYF. V gene TRBV5-4 combines with J gene TRBJ2-5; TRBD2 is a possible D gene (6 bases). The CDR3 spans 14 residues. V dropped 4 bases and J dropped 5 bases, with 15 bases sitting between them. Germline CDR1 and CDR2: SGHNT and YYREEE (reference sequence).

The CDR3: CASSQGMDRGNGYTF. CDR3 sequence (DNA): TGCGCCAGCAGCCAAGGAATGGACAGGGGGAATGGCTACACCTTC. V usage is TRBV4-1 and J usage is TRBJ1-2; TRBD1 matches at 10 bases. Germline-derived CDR1 and CDR2 are MGHRA and YSYEKL. Trimming at V came to 1 base and at J to 6 bases, leaving 5 bases not matched to a gene. The CDR3 contains 15 residues.

The chain uses TRBV19 and TRBJ1-1; D uncertain. Deletions cut 3 bases from V and 4 bases from J, with 15 bases between. The CDR3 totals 15 residues. Germline V gene data show CDR1 as LNHDA and CDR2 as SQIVND (reference sequence). Here the CDR3 reads CASSIIRGYGTEAFF. Here the CDR3 DNA reads TGTGCCAGTAGTATTATCCGGGGATACGGCACTGAAGCTTTCTTT.

The rearrangement links TRBV7-9 to TRBJ2-7; TRBD1 agrees at 7 bases. Germline CDR1 reads SEHNR; CDR2 reads FQNEAQ (reference sequence). V lost 4 bases, J lost 9 bases, and 12 bases stayed unmatched. The CDR3 totals 14 residues. DNA of the CDR3: TGTGCCAGCAGCTCTAGGGACAGCTCTGCAGGGCAGTACTTC. Amino acids: CASSSRDSSAGQYF.

This chain links TRBV15 with TRBJ2-7, with D unclear. The CDR3 loop spans 14 amino acids. V was shortened by 1 base and J by 3 bases, with 10 bases between the two germline ends. Germline loops: CDR1 LNHNV, CDR2 YYDKDF (reference sequence). This CDR3 is CATSRANTVYEQYF. The CDR3, as DNA: TGTGCCACCAGCAGAGCAAACACCGTCTACGAGCAGTACTTC.

The V call is TRBV7-2, the J call TRBJ1-1; D perhaps matches TRBD1 (5 bases). Germline V gene data show CDR1 as SGHTA and CDR2 as FQGNSA. The CDR3 extends over 14 amino acids. Trimming left V 5 bases short and J 6 bases short, with 16 bases between. The CDR3 nucleotides are TGTGCCAGCAGCGAAGATGGGGGAGGGGCTGAAGCTTTCTTT. Amino acid sequence: CASSEDGGGAEAFF.

The chain recombines TRBV3-1 (or the pseudogene TRBV3-2) with TRBJ2-1, with 7 bases fitting TRBD1. CDR1 is LGHDT and CDR2 is YNNKEL in the germline V gene (reference sequence). V dropped 1 base and J dropped 3; count of bases not matched to a gene: 3. The CDR3 covers 15 residues. CDR3 in DNA: TGTGCCAGCAGCCAAGGGACAGGCAGCTACAATGAGCAGTTCTTC. It encodes CASSQGTGSYNEQFF.

This chain uses TRBV11-3 with TRBJ2-2; no clear D. Germline CDR1 reads SGHNT; CDR2 reads YENEEA. V was cut by 4 bases and J by 2 bases, with 11 bases left in between. The CDR3 is made up of 15 amino acids. CDR3 sequence: CASSSRSRNTGELFF. CDR3 DNA: TGTGCCAGCAGCTCTAGATCCCGCAACACCGGGGAGCTGTTTTTT.

The rearrangement joins TRBV5-4 to TRBJ2-3, with D perhaps matching TRBD2 (7 bases). The V end was cut by 6 bases, the J end by 9 bases, with 26 bases between. This CDR3 has 16 amino acids. Germline V gene data show CDR1 as SGHNT and CDR2 as YYREEE (reference sequence). The CDR3 sequence: CASNQAGTKGVGTQYF. DNA for the CDR3: TGTGCCAGCAACCAAGCGGGGACAAAGGGAGTAGGGACGCAGTATTTT. Based on the CDR3 plus reference TRBV5-4 and TRBJ2-3, the full variable domain is ETGVTQSPTHLIKTRGQQVTLRCSSQSGHNTVSWYQQALGQGPQFIFQYYREEENGRGNFPPRFSGLQFPNYSSELNVNALELDDSALYLCASNQAGTKGVGTQYFGPGTRLTVL.

The chain joins TRBV27 to TRBJ1-4; no clear D gene. V lost 5 bases and J 0 bases, leaving 10 bases between the germline ends. The germline V gene encodes CDR1 MNHEY and CDR2 SMNVEV (reference sequence). CDR3 length: 15 residues. The CDR3 sequence: CASSPYSATNEKLFF. The DNA of the CDR3 is TGTGCCAGCAGTCCCTACAGTGCAACTAATGAAAAACTGTTTTTT.

The J gene is TRBJ1-2, the V gene TRBV6-5, with 10 bases fitting TRBD1. J lost 6 bases, V lost 9 bases, and 4 bases had no gene match. CDR1 is MNHEY, CDR2 SVGAGI, per germline. This CDR3 is built from 12 residues. CDR3 loop: CASSDRGHGYTF. The CDR3 DNA follows: TGTGCCAGTTCTGACAGGGGGCATGGCTACACCTTC.

The genes are TRBV19 and TRBJ1-2, with D possibly being TRBD1 (5 bases). V was pared by 7 bases and J by 7 bases, with 19 bases between. Germline assignment: CDR1 LNHDA and CDR2 SQIVND (reference sequence). The CDR3 sequence is 14 residues long. The CDR3 reads CASTIFGGASGYTF. CDR3 bases: TGTGCCAGTACCATATTTGGAGGGGCGAGTGGCTACACCTTC.

This rearrangement joins TRBV6-5 to TRBJ2-1, with no clear D. This CDR3 comprises 14 residues. Germline CDR1 reads MNHEY; CDR2 reads SVGAGI. V lost 9 bases, J lost 7 bases, and 19 bases lay in between. CDR3 in DNA: TGTGCCAGTCAAATTACAAGATACCGAAATGAGCAGTTCTTC. Translated, it gives CASQITRYRNEQFF.

The chain couples TRBV7-9 to TRBJ1-5; no clear D. CDR1 is SEHNR, CDR2 FQNEAQ, per germline (reference sequence). Trimming stripped 1 base from V and 0 bases from J, with 13 bases between. The length of the CDR3 is 17 residues. CDR3 sequence: CASSLGGGPYSNQPQHF. CDR3 DNA sequence: TGTGCCAGCAGCTTAGGCGGTGGCCCCTATAGCAATCAGCCCCAGCATTTT.

V usage is TRBV7-6 and J usage is TRBJ2-3; D gene uncertain. Germline V gene data show CDR1 as SGHVS and CDR2 as FNYEAQ. This CDR3 is built from 15 residues. V was pared by 0 bases and J by 2 bases, with 9 bases between. The CDR3 region is CASSLAPENTDTQYF. In DNA, the CDR3 is TGTGCCAGCAGCTTAGCCCCGGAGAACACAGATACGCAGTATTTT.

The rearrangement links TRBV25-1 to TRBJ1-1, with TRBD1 matching 11 bases. The J segment lost 5 bases and the V segment lost 8 bases, leaving 4 bases of the junction unmatched. The CDR3 runs to 13 residues. CDR1 is MGHDK, CDR2 SYGVNS, per germline. CDR3 DNA: TGTGCCAGCGGACAGGGGGCCAGGACTGAAGCTTTCTTT. It encodes CASGQGARTEAFF.

The V and J genes are TRBV27 and TRBJ1-5; TRBD1 agrees at 9 bases. The V and J ends lost 7 bases and 1 base, in that order; junction bases with no gene match: 5. The CDR3 length is 15 residues. Per germline, CDR1 MNHEY and CDR2 SMNVEV (reference sequence). The CDR3 DNA sequence: TGTGCCAGCAATCCCGGGACAGGGAGCAATCAGCCCCAGCATTTT. This translates into CASNPGTGSNQPQHF.

The chain carries TRBV5-1 and TRBJ1-1; 10 bases are shared with TRBD1. The germline CDR1 and CDR2 sequences are SGHRS and YFSETQ. CDR3 size: 13 residues. V was clipped by 3 bases and J by 5 bases; unmatched bases: 1. DNA for the CDR3: TGCGCCAGCAGCTGGACAGGGGGGACTGAAGCTTTCTTT. Protein: CASSWTGGTEAFF.

V and J are TRBV24-1 and TRBJ2-1; 12 positions agree with TRBD2. The CDR3 has 17 residues. Germline V gene data show CDR1 as KGHDR and CDR2 as SFDVKD. Losses at the gene ends were 3 bases for V and 6 bases for J; bases not matched to a gene: 8. CDR3 loop: CATSDTTPGLAGNEQFF. The CDR3 DNA is TGTGCCACCAGTGATACCACGCCGGGACTAGCGGGCAATGAGCAGTTCTTC.

V usage is TRBV28 and J usage is TRBJ1-1, with TRBD1 as a possible D gene (6 bases). The CDR3 has 14 residues. Trimming left V 1 base short and J 4 bases short, with 10 bases between. Germline loops: CDR1 MDHEN, CDR2 SYDVKM. The chain's CDR3 is CASSLSPRGTEAFF. The CDR3 DNA follows: TGTGCCAGCAGTTTATCGCCCAGGGGCACTGAAGCTTTCTTT.

This chain connects TRBV24-1 to TRBJ2-5; D remains ambiguous. The CDR3 has 14 residues. Trimming stripped 2 bases from V and 5 bases from J, with 11 bases between. Germline CDR1 is KGHDR and CDR2 is SFDVKD. CDR3 coding DNA: TGTGCCACCAGTGATTCCTCGGTCGGGGAGACCCAGTACTTC. Protein: CATSDSSVGETQYF.

The gene calls are TRBV24-1 and TRBJ2-5; weak D call: TRBD2 (6 bases). V lost 3 bases and J 6 bases, leaving 16 bases between the germline ends. CDR3 size: 15 residues. CDR1 KGHDR and CDR2 SFDVKD come from the germline V gene. For the CDR3, the DNA is TGTGCCACCAGTGATCCCAAACAGGCGGGGCAGACCCAGTACTTC. Translation gives CATSDPKQAGQTQYF.